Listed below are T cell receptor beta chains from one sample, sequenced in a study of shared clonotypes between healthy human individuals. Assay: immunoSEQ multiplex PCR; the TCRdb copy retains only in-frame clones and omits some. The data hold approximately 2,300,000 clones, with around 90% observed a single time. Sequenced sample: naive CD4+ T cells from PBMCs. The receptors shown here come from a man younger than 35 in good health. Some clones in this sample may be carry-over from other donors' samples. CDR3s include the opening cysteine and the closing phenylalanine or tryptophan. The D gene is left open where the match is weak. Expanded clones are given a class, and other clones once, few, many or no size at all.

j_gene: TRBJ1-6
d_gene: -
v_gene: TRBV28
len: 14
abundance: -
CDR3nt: TGTGCCAGCAGAGGGACATCCGGGGGGGGACCCCTCCACTTT
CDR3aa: CASRGTSGGGPLHF

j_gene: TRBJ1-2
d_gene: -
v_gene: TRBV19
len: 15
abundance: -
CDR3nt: TGTGCCAGTAGTACCCGAACAGGGCATAACTATGGCTACACCTTC
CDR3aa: CASSTRTGHNYGYTF

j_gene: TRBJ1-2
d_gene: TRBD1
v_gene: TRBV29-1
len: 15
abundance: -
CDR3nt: TGCAGCGTTGAGAGGACAGGGGGCGCACCGGGAGGCTACACCTTC
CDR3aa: CSVERTGGAPGGYTF

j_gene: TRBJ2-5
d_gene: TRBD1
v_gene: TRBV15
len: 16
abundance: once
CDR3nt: TGTGCCACTGGCCTTCGGACAGGGGGTACACAAGAGACCCAGTACTTC
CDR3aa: CATGLRTGGTQETQYF

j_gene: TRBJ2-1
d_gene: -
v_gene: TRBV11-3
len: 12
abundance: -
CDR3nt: TGTGCCAGCAGCCTGGATAGCGGAGAGCAGTTCTTC
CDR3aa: CASSLDSGEQFF

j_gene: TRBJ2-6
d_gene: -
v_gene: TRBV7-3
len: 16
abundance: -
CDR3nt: TGTGCCAGCAGCGAGACAGGAGTCTCTGGGGCCAACGTCCTGACTTTC
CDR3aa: CASSETGVSGANVLTF

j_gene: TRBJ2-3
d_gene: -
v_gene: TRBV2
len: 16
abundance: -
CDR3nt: TGTGCCAGCAGTGATCCCGCAGGGACGGGCACAGATACGCAGTATTTT
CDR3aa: CASSDPAGTGTDTQYF

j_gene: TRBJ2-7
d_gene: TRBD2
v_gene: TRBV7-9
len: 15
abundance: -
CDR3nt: TGTGCCAGCAGCTTGCGGGCTAGCGGGTCCTACGAGCAGTACTTC
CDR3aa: CASSLRASGSYEQYF

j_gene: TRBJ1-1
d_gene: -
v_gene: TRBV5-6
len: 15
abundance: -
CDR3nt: TGTGCCAGCACCCCCAGTGGGGGGGTTGACACTGAAGCTTTCTTT
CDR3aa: CASTPSGGVDTEAFF

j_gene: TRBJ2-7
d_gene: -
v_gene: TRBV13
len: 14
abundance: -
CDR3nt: TGTGCCAGCAGCCCAAGGACAGAATCCTACGAGCAGTACTTC
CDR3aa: CASSPRTESYEQYF

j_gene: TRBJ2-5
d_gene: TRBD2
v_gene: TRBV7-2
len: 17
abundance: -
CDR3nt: TGTGCCAGCAGCGCCCCCTGGGGTCGGGGGGGACAAGAGACCCAGTACTTC
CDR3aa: CASSAPWGRGGQETQYF

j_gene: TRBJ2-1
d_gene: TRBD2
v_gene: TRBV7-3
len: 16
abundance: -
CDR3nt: TGTGCCAGCAGCTCGCCTATAGCGGGAGGGGGTAATGAGCAGTTCTTC
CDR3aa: CASSSPIAGGGNEQFF

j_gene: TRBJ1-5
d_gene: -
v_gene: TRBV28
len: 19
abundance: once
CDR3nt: TGTGCCAGCAGTCCTATTAGGCGGGGGGCGAACTTTGGCAATCAGCCCCAGCATTTT
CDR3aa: CASSPIRRGANFGNQPQHF

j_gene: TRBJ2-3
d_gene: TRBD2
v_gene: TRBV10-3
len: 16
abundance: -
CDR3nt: TGTGCCATCAGTGAGGGGCTAGCGGGGGTCACAGATACGCAGTATTTT
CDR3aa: CAISEGLAGVTDTQYF

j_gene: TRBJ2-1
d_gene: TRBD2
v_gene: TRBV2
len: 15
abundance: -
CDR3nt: TGTGCCAGCAGAGAGCGGGAGGCCCCCTACAATGAGCAGTTCTTC
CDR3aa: CASREREAPYNEQFF

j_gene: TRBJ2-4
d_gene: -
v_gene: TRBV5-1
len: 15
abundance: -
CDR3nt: TGCGCCAGCAGGGTACGGGAGAGGTCCAAAAACATTCAGTACTTC
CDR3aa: CASRVRERSKNIQYF

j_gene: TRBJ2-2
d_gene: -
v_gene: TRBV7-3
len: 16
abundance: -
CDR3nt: TGTGCCAGCAGCTTACTGGGACAACCGAACACCGGGGAGCTGTTTTTT
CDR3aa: CASSLLGQPNTGELFF

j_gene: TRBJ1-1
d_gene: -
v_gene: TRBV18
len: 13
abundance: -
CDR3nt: TGTGCCAGCTCACCACGGATAGGGACCGAAGCTTTCTTT
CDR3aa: CASSPRIGTEAFF

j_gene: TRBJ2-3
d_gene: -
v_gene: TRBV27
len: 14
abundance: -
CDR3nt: TGTGCCAGCAGTTTAAGAGTTTCCGCAGATACGCAGTATTTT
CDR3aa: CASSLRVSADTQYF

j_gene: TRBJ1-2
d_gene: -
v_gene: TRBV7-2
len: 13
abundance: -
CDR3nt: TGTGCCAGCAGCTTCCGGGACCTTTATGGCTACACCTTC
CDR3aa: CASSFRDLYGYTF

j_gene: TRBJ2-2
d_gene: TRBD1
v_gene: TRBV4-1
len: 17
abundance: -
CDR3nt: TGCGCCAGCAGCCAGGGTGTCGGCAGGGGGCTTGCCGGGGAGCTGTTTTTT
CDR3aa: CASSQGVGRGLAGELFF

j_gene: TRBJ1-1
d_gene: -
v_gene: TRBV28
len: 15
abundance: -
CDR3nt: TGTGCCAGCAGTTTAGAGGGGCGCGGGAACACTGAAGCTTTCTTT
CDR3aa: CASSLEGRGNTEAFF

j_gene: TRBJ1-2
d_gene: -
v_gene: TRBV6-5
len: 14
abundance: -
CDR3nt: TGTGCCAGCATGGAGGGGGGTGAGGGCCGCGGCTACACCTTC
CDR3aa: CASMEGGEGRGYTF

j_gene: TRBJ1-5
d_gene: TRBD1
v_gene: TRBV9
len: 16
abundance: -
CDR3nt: TGTGCCAGCAGCGCCGGGACAGGTAATGGCAATCAGCCCCAGCATTTT
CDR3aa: CASSAGTGNGNQPQHF

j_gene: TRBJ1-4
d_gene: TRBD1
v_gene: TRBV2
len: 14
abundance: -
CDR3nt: TGTGCCAGCAGGGGACAGCCAACTAATGAAAAACTGTTTTTT
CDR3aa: CASRGQPTNEKLFF

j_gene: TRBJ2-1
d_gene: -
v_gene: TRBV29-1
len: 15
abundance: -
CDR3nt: TGCAGCCCCTTGAGGATTGGCTACCCAGACAATGAGCAGTTCTTC
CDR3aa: CSPLRIGYPDNEQFF

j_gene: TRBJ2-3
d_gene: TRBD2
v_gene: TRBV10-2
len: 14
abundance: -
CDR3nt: TGCGCCAGCAGGACTAGCGGGAGTACTGATACGCAGTATTTT
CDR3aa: CASRTSGSTDTQYF

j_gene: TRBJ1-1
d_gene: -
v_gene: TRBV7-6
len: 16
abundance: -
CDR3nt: TGTGCCAGCAGCTCACAGCCGGCAGGGATGAACACTGAAGCTTTCTTT
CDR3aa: CASSSQPAGMNTEAFF

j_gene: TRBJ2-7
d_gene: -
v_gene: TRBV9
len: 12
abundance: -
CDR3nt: TGTGCCAGCAGCCTAGAGTTTGGCGAGCAGTACTTC
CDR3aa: CASSLEFGEQYF

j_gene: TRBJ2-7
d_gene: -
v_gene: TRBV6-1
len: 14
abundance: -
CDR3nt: TGTGCCAGCAGCCGGGACACTTATCGGGACGAGCAGTACTTC
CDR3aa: CASSRDTYRDEQYF

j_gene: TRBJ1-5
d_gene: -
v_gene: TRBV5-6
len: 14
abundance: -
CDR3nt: TGTGCCAGCAGTTTTGCCGGGAGGGGGCAGCCCCAGCATTTT
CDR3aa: CASSFAGRGQPQHF

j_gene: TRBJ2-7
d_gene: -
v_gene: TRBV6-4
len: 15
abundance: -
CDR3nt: TGTGCCAGCACCCAAGTGAGACGAGGGCGGGACGAGCAGTACTTC
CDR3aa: CASTQVRRGRDEQYF

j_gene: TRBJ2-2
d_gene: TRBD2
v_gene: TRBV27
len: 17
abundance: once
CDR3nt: TGTGCCAGTAGAAGGGTCCTAGCGGGGGGTGGGCGCGGGGAGCTGTTTTTT
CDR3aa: CASRRVLAGGGRGELFF

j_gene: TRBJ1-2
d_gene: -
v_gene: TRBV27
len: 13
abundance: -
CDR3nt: TGTGCCAGCAGTCCCCCACAAGGGAAGGGCTACACCTTC
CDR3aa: CASSPPQGKGYTF

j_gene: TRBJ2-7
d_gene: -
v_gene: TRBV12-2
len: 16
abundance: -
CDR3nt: TGTGCAAGTCGCTTGCAACCGGGACTGACGCCTCACGAGCAGTACTTC
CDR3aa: CASRLQPGLTPHEQYF

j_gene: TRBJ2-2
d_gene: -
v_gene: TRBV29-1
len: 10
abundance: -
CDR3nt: TGCAGCGTGAGCACCGGGGAGCTGTTTTTT
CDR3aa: CSVSTGELFF

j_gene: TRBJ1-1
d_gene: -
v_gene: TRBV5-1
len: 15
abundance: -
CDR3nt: TGCGCCAGCAGCTTGGCAGAGAGGAGGGGCACTGAAGCTTTCTTT
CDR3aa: CASSLAERRGTEAFF

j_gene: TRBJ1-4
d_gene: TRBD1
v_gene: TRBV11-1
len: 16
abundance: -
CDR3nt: TGTGCCAGCAGCCAAGGACAGGGGGTCTCTAATGAAAAACTGTTTTTT
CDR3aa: CASSQGQGVSNEKLFF

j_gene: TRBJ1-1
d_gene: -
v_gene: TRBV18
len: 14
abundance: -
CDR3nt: TGTGCCAGCTCACCAAGGTACGGGGAGACTGAAGCTTTCTTT
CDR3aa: CASSPRYGETEAFF

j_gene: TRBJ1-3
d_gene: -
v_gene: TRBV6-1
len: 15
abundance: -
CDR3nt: TGTGCCAGCAGTATGGACGGAGGCTCTGGAAACACCATATATTTT
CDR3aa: CASSMDGGSGNTIYF

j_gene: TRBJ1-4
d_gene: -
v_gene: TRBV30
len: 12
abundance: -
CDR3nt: TGTGCCTGGAGTGTAGCGGAGGAAAAACTGTTTTTT
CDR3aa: CAWSVAEEKLFF

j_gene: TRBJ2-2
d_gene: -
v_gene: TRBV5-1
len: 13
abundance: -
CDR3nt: TGCGCCAGCAGCCTGCAGCGCGCCGGGGAGCTGTTTTTT
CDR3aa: CASSLQRAGELFF

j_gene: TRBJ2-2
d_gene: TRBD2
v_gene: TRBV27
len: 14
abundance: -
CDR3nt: TGTGCCAGCAGGACTAGCCGATACACCGGGGAGCTGTTTTTT
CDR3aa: CASRTSRYTGELFF

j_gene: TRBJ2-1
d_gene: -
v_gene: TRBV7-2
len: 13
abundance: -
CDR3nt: TGTGCCAGCAGCCAACAAGGGTACGATGAGCAGTTCTTC
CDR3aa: CASSQQGYDEQFF

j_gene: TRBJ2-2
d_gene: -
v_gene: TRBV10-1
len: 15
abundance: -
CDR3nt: TGCGCCAGCAGCCCACAGGGCTCGAACACCGGGGAGCTGTTTTTT
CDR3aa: CASSPQGSNTGELFF